This is a list of T cell receptor beta chains from one sample in a study of cytomegalovirus exposure and HLA in healthy donors. Assay: immunoSEQ multiplex PCR; the TCRdb copy retains only in-frame clones and omits some. Of about 50,000 clones listed, over 85% are singletons. The material sequenced was PBMCs. The receptors shown here come from a man younger than 35 in good health and CMV-seronegative. The CDR3 runs from the conserved cysteine through the conserved F or W. The D gene is left open where the match is weak. Size is omitted from some rows. Given values are once, few, many or a class for expanded clones.

v_call,clone_size,d_call,j_call,cdr3_aa,cdr3_nt
TRBV7-2,-,-,TRBJ1-4,CASSLVAGAREKLFF,TGTGCCAGCAGCTTAGTGGCGGGGGCGAGGGAAAAACTGTTTTTT
TRBV2,-,-,TRBJ2-7,CASSEAGTAYHYEQYF,TGTGCCAGCAGTGAAGCAGGCACAGCCTATCACTACGAGCAGTACTTC
TRBV7-9,-,-,TRBJ1-2,CASNPDYRGYTF,TGTGCCAGCAATCCAGATTACAGGGGCTACACCTTC
TRBV28,-,-,TRBJ2-1,CASYPLRESYNEQFF,TGTGCCAGCTATCCTCTACGGGAGTCCTACAATGAGCAGTTCTTC
TRBV27,-,TRBD2,TRBJ2-1,CASSLSITSGSNKSSYNEQFF,TGTGCCAGCAGTTTATCGATCACTAGCGGGAGTAATAAGAGCTCCTACAATGAGCAGTTCTTC
TRBV28,-,TRBD1,TRBJ1-5,CASSFETGVGQPQHF,TGTGCCAGCAGTTTTGAGACAGGGGTTGGTCAGCCCCAGCATTTT
TRBV5-1,-,-,TRBJ2-5,CASSIGYQETQYF,TGCGCCAGCAGCATCGGGTACCAAGAGACCCAGTACTTC
TRBV7-2,-,-,TRBJ1-5,CASSLFGSNQPQHF,TGTGCCAGCAGTCTATTCGGTAGCAATCAGCCCCAGCATTTT
TRBV4-1,-,-,TRBJ2-1,CASSQLEASGDEQFF,TGCGCCAGCAGCCAATTGGAGGCTTCGGGAGATGAGCAGTTCTTC
TRBV28,-,-,TRBJ2-7,CASSFQDRGPSYEQYF,TGTGCCAGCAGTTTTCAGGACAGAGGCCCTTCCTACGAGCAGTACTTC
TRBV16,-,TRBD1,TRBJ2-7,CASSPRQGLNYEQYF,TGTGCCAGCAGCCCCCGACAGGGTTTGAACTACGAGCAGTACTTC
TRBV6-5,-,-,TRBJ2-7,CASSYSRQRRGEQYF,TGTGCCAGCAGTTACAGCAGACAGCGTAGAGGCGAGCAGTACTTC
TRBV7-2,-,TRBD2,TRBJ2-1,CASSRRGLAGVYEQFF,TGTGCCAGCAGCCGTCGAGGCCTAGCGGGAGTTTACGAGCAGTTCTTC
TRBV13,-,-,TRBJ2-7,CASSLGRGATYEQYF,TGTGCCAGCAGCTTGGGGAGGGGGGCCACCTACGAGCAGTACTTC
TRBV2,-,TRBD2,TRBJ2-1,CASSGTSGRADNNEQFF,TGTGCCAGCAGCGGGACTAGCGGGAGGGCCGATAACAATGAGCAGTTCTTC
TRBV7-2,-,-,TRBJ2-4,CASSLEASSAKNIQYF,TGTGCCAGCAGCTTAGAGGCTAGCTCGGCCAAAAACATTCAGTACTTC
TRBV9,-,TRBD2,TRBJ2-7,CASSVPQREGYEQYF,TGTGCCAGCAGCGTTCCCCAGCGGGAGGGTTACGAGCAGTACTTC
TRBV28,-,TRBD1,TRBJ2-3,CASSFDSFNVTGGATDTQYF,TGTGCCAGCAGTTTTGATAGCTTTAACGTGACAGGGGGCGCAACAGATACGCAGTATTTT
TRBV19,-,-,TRBJ1-3,CASSGLGNTIYF,TGTGCCAGCTCCGGACTTGGAAACACCATATATTTT
TRBV6-5,-,-,TRBJ2-1,CASSRSQVNEQFF,TGTGCCAGCAGCCGGTCCCAGGTGAATGAGCAGTTCTTC
TRBV2,-,-,TRBJ2-7,CASNHPGGDSRYEQYF,TGTGCCAGCAATCACCCGGGGGGGGACAGCCGGTACGAGCAGTACTTC
TRBV29-1,-,-,TRBJ1-1,CSVLSLHANTEAFF,TGCAGCGTTCTCAGTCTCCACGCGAACACTGAAGCTTTCTTT
TRBV27,-,-,TRBJ2-1,CASSTPGGMGEFF,TGTGCCAGCAGTACCCCCGGCGGGATGGGGGAGTTCTTC
TRBV5-6,-,-,TRBJ1-2,CASSIGRVLMVGYTF,TGTGCCAGCAGCATTGGGCGGGTACTCATGGTGGGCTACACCTTC
TRBV27,-,-,TRBJ2-7,CASSSSSGDLSYEQYF,TGTGCCAGCAGTTCCTCCTCAGGGGATCTCTCCTACGAGCAGTACTTC
TRBV7-2,-,TRBD2,TRBJ2-7,CASSRGGGDPPYEQYF,TGTGCCAGCAGCCGCGGCGGGGGGGACCCCCCCTACGAGCAGTACTTC
TRBV29-1,-,TRBD2,TRBJ2-7,CSVRSGTTTFEQYF,TGCAGCGTGCGTTCCGGGACTACAACTTTCGAGCAGTACTTC
TRBV2,-,TRBD1,TRBJ2-5,CASTPDRGSETQYF,TGTGCCAGCACCCCAGACAGGGGGTCAGAGACCCAGTACTTC
TRBV2,-,-,TRBJ1-3,CASRKTGSGNTIYF,TGTGCCAGCAGAAAGACAGGCTCTGGAAACACCATATATTTT
TRBV27,-,-,TRBJ2-1,CASSFPPPGSYNEQFF,TGTGCCAGCAGTTTTCCCCCTCCGGGCTCCTACAATGAGCAGTTCTTC
TRBV19,-,-,TRBJ2-1,CASSPQADPYNEQFF,TGTGCCAGTAGTCCCCAAGCGGATCCCTACAATGAGCAGTTCTTC
TRBV2,-,TRBD1,TRBJ2-7,CASRATGTGDEQYF,TGTGCCAGCAGAGCAACCGGGACAGGGGACGAGCAGTACTTC
TRBV5-1,-,TRBD2,TRBJ2-7,CASSPTTGLAGGRAYEQYF,TGCGCCAGCAGCCCCACCACGGGACTAGCGGGAGGAAGGGCCTACGAGCAGTACTTC
TRBV9,once,-,TRBJ1-2,CASSVAVEARNYGYTF,TGTGCCAGCAGCGTAGCTGTCGAGGCCAGAAACTATGGCTACACCTTC
TRBV2,-,TRBD1,TRBJ2-2,CASRDRGVNTGELFF,TGTGCCAGCCGGGACAGGGGCGTGAACACCGGGGAGCTGTTTTTT
TRBV29-1,-,TRBD2,TRBJ2-4,CSANRRAGGRNIQYF,TGCAGCGCCAACAGACGAGCGGGAGGGCGTAACATTCAGTACTTC
TRBV7-9,-,TRBD2,TRBJ2-7,CASSLGGSGRVEQYF,TGTGCCAGCAGCTTAGGGGGGAGCGGGAGGGTGGAGCAGTACTTC
TRBV27,once,-,TRBJ2-7,CASRVGHGSYEQYF,TGTGCCAGCAGGGTGGGACACGGATCCTACGAGCAGTACTTC
TRBV7-3,-,TRBD2,TRBJ2-5,CASSFGLGETQYF,TGTGCCAGCAGCTTTGGACTAGGAGAGACCCAGTACTTC
TRBV7-2,-,-,TRBJ2-7,CASSLVSGGPGEQYF,TGTGCCAGCAGCTTAGTATCCGGGGGACCCGGGGAGCAGTACTTC
TRBV6-5,-,TRBD2,TRBJ2-5,CASSPTSAGSETQYF,TGTGCCAGCAGTCCTACTAGCGCCGGGTCTGAGACCCAGTACTTC
TRBV9,-,-,TRBJ2-1,CASSRDSPVDEQFF,TGTGCCAGCTCCAGGGACTCTCCAGTTGATGAGCAGTTCTTC
TRBV5-8,-,TRBD2,TRBJ2-3,CASSFVAGGGPDTQYF,TGTGCCAGCAGCTTCGTAGCGGGAGGGGGCCCAGATACGCAGTATTTT
TRBV28,-,-,TRBJ2-6,CASSFGGSGANVLTF,TGTGCCAGCAGTTTTGGAGGGTCTGGGGCCAACGTCCTGACTTTC
TRBV6-1,-,TRBD1,TRBJ2-7,CASSDRDRSNYEQYF,TGTGCCAGCAGTGACAGGGACAGAAGTAACTACGAGCAGTACTTC
TRBV4-3,-,TRBD2,TRBJ2-1,CASSPRGRGRSNNEQFF,TGCGCCAGCAGCCCGAGAGGGCGCGGGAGGAGCAACAATGAGCAGTTCTTC
TRBV10-3,-,-,TRBJ2-5,CAISALLYQETQYF,TGTGCCATCAGCGCTCTACTTTATCAAGAGACCCAGTACTTC
TRBV5-1,-,-,TRBJ2-1,CASSLAFDEQFF,TGCGCCAGCAGCTTAGCATTCGATGAGCAGTTCTTC